This T cell receptor (beta chain) was sequenced for a study of blood T cell repertoires in COVID-19. CDR1 SEHNR and CDR2 FQNEAQ come from the germline V gene (reference sequence). Trimming pared 5 bases from V and 4 bases from J, leaving 20 bases between. The CDR3 loop spans 17 amino acids. In the source study's methods: Amplification of reference gene primers was used by the study to estimate nucleated cell counts. Libraries were prepared by immunoSEQ multiplex PCR; TCRdb keeps only in-frame clonotypes and omits some of them. That table supplies the V and J calls and clone size; D and trimming were determined from the DNA. The table has 110,000 to 150,000 clones, roughly 79% seen once.

The sequencing sample was made of peripheral blood. V usage is TRBV7-9 and J usage is TRBJ1-4; the D gene is possibly TRBD1 (6 bases). This receptor was taken from a man aged 50 to 59 with active or convalescent COVID-19. The CDR3 coding sequence is TGTGCCAGCAGCCTAGGAGGAGGCGGACAGATTAATGAAAAACTGTTTTTT. Its protein is CASSLGGGGQINEKLFF.